This TCR beta chain was retrieved from a study of T cells in localized non-small cell lung cancer (dated by TCRdb to the early 2020s). About the study as a whole: T cell repertoires of 200 to 250 early-stage NSCLC patients were analyzed, with tumors being compared against uninvolved tumor-adjacent lungs. The cohort was made up of under 250 treatment-naive NSCLC patients whose localized lung tumors had been resected. The mean age of the NSCLC patients was about 62 years, with approximately 130 men and over 100 women. Overall results and qualifications from the work: Longer overall survival was associated with higher blood T cell density, whereas shorter survival was associated with higher adjacent-lung clonality. A median of around 50 of the top 100 tumor clones turned up in the paired uninvolved adjacent lung, and 25 to 30 of those clones also ranked among the top 100 of that same adjacent lung. Uninvolved tumor-adjacent lung showed the highest T cell clonality, higher than tumor, which suggests more focused antigenic responses in the uninvolved tumor-adjacent lung. Because the study design was exploratory, TCR variables were selected using unadjusted p-values without false-discovery rate correction. Because multi-region tumor sequencing was not performed, intratumor heterogeneity could not be ruled out.

Including cysteine and phenylalanine, the CDR3 has 16 amino acids. Only the CDR3 DNA is retained, 48 bases long and in frame from the first base. The CDR1 and CDR2 encoded by the germline V gene (reference sequence) are MNHEY and SMNVEV. The V end gives up 4 bases and the J end 0 bases, leaving 7 bases in the junction not matched to a gene. This clone was observed once. There is no known antigen for this receptor. No base qualities exist here, and no much larger clone lies one base off it. At diagnosis, peripheral blood, uninvolved tumor-adjacent lung and tumor were collected and stored as a combination of fresh-frozen and FFPE material. For TCR repertoire profiling, blood samples were analyzed as peripheral blood mononuclear cells. TCR beta CDR3 regions were sequenced from DNA using the immunoSEQ Assay. The authors' pipeline ran thus. T cell density was computed as TCR beta template counts normalized to usable DNA estimated by amplifying housekeeping genes. Richness was estimated using the preseqR package, with extrapolation to 400,000 templates for PBMC samples and to 120,000 templates for tissue samples. Clonality was calculated as one minus Pielou's evenness. Tissue-enriched TCRs were identified through differential abundance testing performed on productive amino-acid clonotypes, with a minimum total count of 5 and an alpha of 0.1. The Jaccard Index and the Morisita Overlap Index were used to measure repertoire overlap between compartments. GLIPH grouped TCR beta CDR3s together with public tetramer-defined viral CDR3s, and a viral motif had to include at least three viral sequences and also show V-gene enrichment. TCRdb provides this immuneACCESS table in a form limited to in-frame rearrangements. Some clones are lacking; in checked studies, under half of them reflect an unresolved V gene, and why the rest are absent is not known. The V and J calls and clone size are taken from that table; D and trimming were inferred from the DNA. Present in this sample are tens of thousands of clones, roughly 83% of which were seen just once. The ten largest clones add up to around 1.3% of the sample.

Recombination connected TRBV27 to TRBJ1-2, and 8 junction bases match TRBD1. This specimen consisted of peripheral blood, obtained before any cancer treatment. The source of this sequence is a female donor aged 60 or older with stage I lung adenocarcinoma. The nucleotides read TGTGCCAGCAGTTCATCGACGGACAGGGCTAACTATGGCTACACCTTC. It is translated as CASSSSTDRANYGYTF.